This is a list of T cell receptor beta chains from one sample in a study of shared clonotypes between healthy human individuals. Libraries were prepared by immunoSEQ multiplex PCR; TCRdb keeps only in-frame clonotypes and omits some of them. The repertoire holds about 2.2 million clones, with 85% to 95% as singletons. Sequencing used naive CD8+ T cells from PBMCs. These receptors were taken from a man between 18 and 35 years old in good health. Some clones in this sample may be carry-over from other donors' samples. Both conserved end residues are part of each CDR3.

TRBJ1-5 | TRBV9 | CASSLQGGSNQPQHF
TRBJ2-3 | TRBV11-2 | CASSLKLAGADTQYF
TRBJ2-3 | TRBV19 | CASSILGLAGSTDTQYF
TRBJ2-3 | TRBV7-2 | CASSPRGASVGLGTQYF
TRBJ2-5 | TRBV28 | CASSTGTSGVVYQETQYF
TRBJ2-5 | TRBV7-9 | CASSRDRGMETQYF
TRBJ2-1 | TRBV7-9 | CASRAGASYNEQFF
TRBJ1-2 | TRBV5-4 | CASSGGQAVDTF
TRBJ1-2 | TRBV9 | CASSVDYRGVGRGYTF
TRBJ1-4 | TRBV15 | CATSRFSGTEEKLFF
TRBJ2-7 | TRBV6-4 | CASSGSGGPFGQYF
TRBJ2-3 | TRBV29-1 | CSVAGTLSTDTQYF
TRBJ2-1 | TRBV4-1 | CASAGVLEQFF
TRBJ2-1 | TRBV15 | CATKDRIYNEQFF
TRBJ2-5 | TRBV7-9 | CASSPSGGPLETQYF
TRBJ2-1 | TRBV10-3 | CAISEPSQREVGYNEQFF
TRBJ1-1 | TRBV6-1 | CASSEDGGEAFF
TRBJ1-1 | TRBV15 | CATSRERGNTEAFF
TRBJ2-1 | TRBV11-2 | CASTDRERDEQFF
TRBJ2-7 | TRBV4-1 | CASSPNPDAFYEQYF
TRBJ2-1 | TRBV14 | CASSQLLAGGSPSYNEQFF
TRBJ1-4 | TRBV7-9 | CASSLGQGARKYEKLFF
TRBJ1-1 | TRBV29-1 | CSVVAGPMNTEAFF
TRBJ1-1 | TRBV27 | CASTLGPSMNTEAFF
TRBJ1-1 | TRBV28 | CASSLLGGGTENTEAFF
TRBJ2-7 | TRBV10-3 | CASRPGTSYEQYF
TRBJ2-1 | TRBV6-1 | CASSEGLSNEQFF
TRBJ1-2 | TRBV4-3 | CASSHGLRDRSYGYTF
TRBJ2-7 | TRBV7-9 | CASSPKRDRDPESYEQYF
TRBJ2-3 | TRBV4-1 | CASSTGPGQGATDTQYF
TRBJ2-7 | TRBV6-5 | CASSYSKRPALNEQYF
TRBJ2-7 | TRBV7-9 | CASSGMAAGEQYF
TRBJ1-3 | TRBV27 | CARDRFTGAIYF
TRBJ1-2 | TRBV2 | CASSVTGHSSNYGYTF
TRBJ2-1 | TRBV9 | CASSVAVVSYNEQFF
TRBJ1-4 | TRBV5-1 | CASSFGTGGENEKLFF
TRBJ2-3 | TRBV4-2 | CASSQDLAGSGIRDTQYF
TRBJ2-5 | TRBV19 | CASGQGVSVGETQYF
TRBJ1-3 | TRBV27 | CATQDRAGGNTIYF
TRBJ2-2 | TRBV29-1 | CSVPGAANTGELFF
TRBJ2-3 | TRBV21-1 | CASTGQEARFYTDTQYF